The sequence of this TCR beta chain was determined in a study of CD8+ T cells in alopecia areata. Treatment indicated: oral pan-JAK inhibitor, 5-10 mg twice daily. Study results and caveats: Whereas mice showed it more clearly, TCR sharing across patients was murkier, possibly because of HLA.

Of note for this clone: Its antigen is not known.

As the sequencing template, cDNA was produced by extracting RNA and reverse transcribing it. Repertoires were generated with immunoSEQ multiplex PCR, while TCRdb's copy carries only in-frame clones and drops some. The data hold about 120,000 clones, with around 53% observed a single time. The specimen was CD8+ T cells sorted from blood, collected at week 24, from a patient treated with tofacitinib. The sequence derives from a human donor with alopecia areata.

CDR3 amino acids: CASSSLQELEAEAFF. The CDR3 DNA follows: TGTGCCAGCAGCTCTCTGCAGGAGCTCGAAGCTGAAGCTTTCTTT. V is TRBV5-6 and J is TRBJ1-1, with D unresolved. V was clipped by 3 bases and J by 6 bases, with 18 bases between them. The CDR3 runs 15 residues. In germline, CDR1 is SGHDT, CDR2 YYEEEE. The variable domain in full, completed from reference TRBV5-6 and TRBJ1-1, reads DAGVTQSPTHLIKTRGQQVTLRCSPKSGHDTVSWYQQALGQGPQFIFQYYEEEERQRGNFPDRFSGHQFPNYSSELNVNALLLGDSALYLCASSSLQELEAEAFFGQGTRLTVV.